Reported below is one T cell receptor beta chain. No antigen is known for it. The record originates from a study of OX40 agonist ivuxolimab in advanced cancers. Overall study context: Patients assigned to dose escalation were diagnosed with hepatocellular carcinoma, melanoma, renal cell or head and neck cancer. Regarding the study as a whole: Doses of 0.1 to 3.0 mg/kg were accompanied by clonal expansion of CD4+ and CD8+ blood T cells by week 6.

Trimming stripped 0 bases from V and 4 bases from J, with 22 bases between. The CDR3 loop spans 19 amino acids. Germline V gene sequence: CDR1 LGHNA, CDR2 YSLEER. Profiled with immunoSEQ multiplex PCR; TCRdb holds only in-frame clones, not every one. Among approximately 24,000 clones listed, approximately 89% were seen once. This chain uses TRBV4-3 with TRBJ1-5, with D possibly matching TRBD1 (5 bases). Specimen: CD4+ or CD8+ T cells sorted from blood, collected in a trial of the OX40 agonist ivuxolimab. The clonotype originates from an adult with an advanced solid tumor such as melanoma, head and neck, liver or kidney cancer. CDR3 region: CASSQDFIGGSRGNQPQHF. The CDR3 DNA sequence: TGCGCCAGCAGCCAAGATTTTATTGGGGGGTCCAGAGGAAATCAGCCCCAGCATTTT.